This entry lists 18 T cell receptor beta chains sequenced from one sample in a study of CD8 T cells in Susac syndrome (dated by TCRdb to about 2019). Libraries came from the immunoSEQ multiplex PCR assay. RNA was extracted with the RNeasy kit and 0.5 to 1 ug was reverse transcribed using random hexamers. TCRdb's own reprocessing of the public reads used fastp at Q25 and MiXCR and kept productive beta chains. One record per CDR3 amino acid sequence lists the most common genes and DNA. This sample is represented by 200,000 to 250,000 distinct CDR3 sequences; approximately 90% of them were singletons. Of the sample, about 0.13% is held by the ten largest clones. Source material: CD8+ T cells from PBMCs. The receptors originated from a human donor with multiple sclerosis.

The gene calls are TRBV5-1 and TRBJ1-4, with TRBD1 matching over 7 bases. Losses at the gene ends were 3 bases for V and 8 bases for J; bases not matched to a gene: 7. Germline values: CDR1 SGHRS, CDR2 YFSETQ. This CDR3 comprises 14 residues. The CDR3: CASSYTRGGEKLFF. The CDR3 region has the DNA TGCGCCAGCAGCTATACCAGGGGGGGCGAAAAACTGTTTTTT.

The chain employs TRBV7-9 and TRBJ1-2; weak D call: TRBD1 (6 bases). Deletions cut 5 bases from V and 2 bases from J, with 15 bases between. Per germline, CDR1 SEHNR and CDR2 FQNEAQ (reference sequence). This CDR3 contains 15 residues. Here the CDR3 reads CASSTAAGANYGYTF. The CDR3 DNA sequence: TGTGCCAGCAGCACAGCGGCAGGGGCAAACTATGGCTACACCTTC.

The chain employs TRBV30 and TRBJ1-2; TRBD1 matches at 7 bases. CDR1 GTSNPN and CDR2 SVGIG come from the germline V gene (reference sequence). The CDR3 runs 15 residues. V was clipped by 3 bases and J by 4 bases; unmatched bases: 11. The CDR3 here is CAWSIEGWDSYGYTF. The DNA for the CDR3 is TGTGCCTGGAGCATTGAAGGGTGGGACAGCTATGGCTACACCTTC.

The chain recombines TRBV27 with TRBJ2-1, with 11 bases lining up with TRBD1. CDR1 and CDR2 (germline): MNHEY, SMNVEV (reference sequence). The V gene end was trimmed by 8 bases and the J gene end by 8 bases; junction bases not matched to a gene: 5. This CDR3 is built from 13 residues. The CDR3 nucleotides read TGTGCCAGCTTGGGACAGGGGGTTCATGAGCAGTTCTTC. It yields the protein CASLGQGVHEQFF.

The V and J genes are TRBV12-3 or TRBV12-4 and TRBJ2-7; no reliable D call. CDR3 length: 13 residues. Between the trimmed V and J ends, which lost 3 bases and 3 bases, there was a span of 9 bases. CDR3 protein: CASSFTGVYEQYF. Written as DNA, the CDR3 is TGTGCCAGCAGTTTCACTGGGGTCTACGAGCAGTACTTC.

The chain joins TRBV5-4 to TRBJ1-2; 8 bases match TRBD1. Germline CDR1 is SGHNT and CDR2 is YYREEE (reference sequence). J gave up 8 bases and V 4 bases, and 1 base lay outside the gene matches. The CDR3 covers 11 residues. For the CDR3, the DNA is TGTGCCAGCAGCGACAGGGGAGGCTACACCTTC. Translated: CASSDRGGYTF.

This chain links TRBV6-6 with TRBJ2-7; D not resolved. From germline, CDR1 is MNHNY and CDR2 SVGAGI (reference sequence). V dropped 0 bases and J dropped 4 bases, with 7 bases sitting between them. The length of the CDR3 is 13 residues. CDR3 DNA sequence: TGTGCCAGCAGTTACTCGGAAGGGTACGAGCAGTACTTC. This gives the protein CASSYSEGYEQYF.

The chain couples TRBV4-1 to TRBJ1-1, with TRBD1 as a possible D gene (6 bases). This CDR3 contains 15 residues. The V end lost 1 base, the J end lost 1 base, and 10 bases lay between the germline ends. Germline CDR1 reads MGHRA; CDR2 reads YSYEKL. The DNA of the CDR3 is TGCGCCAGCAGCCAAGGTCCAGGGGCGAACACTGAAGCTTTCTTT. Translating gives CASSQGPGANTEAFF.

This chain connects TRBV11-2 to TRBJ2-2, with D tentatively TRBD2 (6 bases). CDR1 and CDR2 from the germline V gene are SGHAT and FQNNGV. This CDR3 comprises 16 residues. V dropped 2 bases and J dropped 2 bases, with 12 bases sitting between them. The chain's CDR3 is CASSLHPGDNTGELFF. The CDR3 DNA reads as TGTGCCAGCAGCTTACATCCGGGGGATAACACCGGGGAGCTGTTTTTT.

Concerning this clonotype: The junction differs from germline at one of its ends, possibly a read error. This sequence joins TRBV20-1 and TRBJ1-2; D is unclear. The length of the CDR3 is 12 residues. CDR1 and CDR2 (germline): DFQATT, SNEGSKA (reference sequence). DNA for the CDR3: TGCAGTGCTAGAGGTCACAGCTATTGCTACACCTTC. Protein product: CSARGHSYCYTF.

The rearrangement uses TRBV29-1 and TRBJ2-5; D not certain. V gave up 5 bases and J gave up 3 bases, with 13 bases separating them. The germline V gene has CDR1 SQVTM and CDR2 ANQGSEA. The CDR3 length is 13 residues. The CDR3 spells CSVLGMVKETQYF. The CDR3 DNA follows: TGCAGCGTTTTGGGAATGGTGAAAGAGACCCAGTACTTC.

V is TRBV11-2 and J is TRBJ1-2, with TRBD1 as a possible D gene (5 bases). Trimming cost V 10 bases and J 8 bases, with 14 bases left between them. CDR3 length: 11 residues. Germline V lookup: CDR1 SGHAT, CDR2 FQNNGV. CDR3 amino acids: CANTQGSGYTF. The CDR3 coding sequence is TGTGCCAACACCCAGGGTTCCGGCTACACCTTC.

The chain employs TRBV7-2 and TRBJ2-3, with D possibly TRBD1 on 6 matching bases. The germline CDR1 and CDR2 sequences are SGHTA and FQGNSA. The CDR3 totals 16 residues. Trimming shortened V by 2 bases and J by 6 bases, and 18 bases separated the two germline ends. CDR3: CASSLWDNLYGDTQYF. The CDR3 nucleotides read TGTGCCAGCAGCTTATGGGACAACCTCTACGGGGATACGCAGTATTTT.

The J gene is TRBJ1-2, the V gene TRBV27; possible D gene TRBD1, 6 bases. From germline, CDR1 is MNHEY and CDR2 SMNVEV (reference sequence). Trimming cost V 5 bases and J 4 bases, with 17 bases left between them. This CDR3 spans 15 amino acids. The CDR3 spells CASSPGEGGVYGYTF. CDR3 in DNA: TGTGCCAGCAGTCCAGGGGAGGGGGGGGTCTATGGCTACACCTTC.

The CDR3 nucleotides are TGCAGTGCTAGAGATACTCCCTACACCACAGGGACCCACAATGAGCAGTTCTTC. This encodes CSARDTPYTTGTHNEQFF. V usage is TRBV20-1 and J usage is TRBJ2-1, with a possible D match to TRBD1 (6 bases). The CDR3 is 18 residues long. Looked up from germline, CDR1 is DFQATT and CDR2 is SNEGSKA (reference sequence). V was shortened by 0 bases and J by 5 bases, with 23 bases between the two germline ends.

A few counts support this clonotype. The chain combines TRBV5-6 with TRBJ1-1; D ambiguous. The CDR3 totals 13 residues. Germline values: CDR1 SGHDT, CDR2 YYEEEE. Trimming removed 4 bases from V and 1 base from J, with 8 bases in between. The CDR3 DNA follows: TGTGCCAGCAGCAATCGGGGGAACACTGAAGCTTTCTTT. Protein sequence: CASSNRGNTEAFF.

The chain carries TRBV7-3 and TRBJ2-2, with D tentatively TRBD1 or TRBD2 (5 bases each). CDR1 SGHTA and CDR2 FQGTGA come from the germline V gene. V lost 4 bases to trimming and J lost 0 bases, with 12 bases between them. This CDR3 region has 16 residues. This chain's CDR3 is CASSSLVGANTGELFF. Here the CDR3 DNA reads TGTGCCAGCAGCTCCCTCGTGGGGGCGAACACCGGGGAGCTGTTTTTT.

CDR3 DNA: TGTGCCAGCAGCTCGGGGTGGGGTGATGAGCAGTTCTTC. Amino acids: CASSSGWGDEQFF. The chain employs TRBV5-6 and TRBJ2-1; D perhaps matches TRBD2 (5 bases). CDR3 length: 13 residues. Germline V CDR1 and CDR2: SGHDT, YYEEEE. The ends were cut back, 3 bases at V and 8 bases at J, with 12 bases in the middle.